This record looks at one T cell receptor beta chain sequence and its context. Its antigen remains unknown. The data are from a study of T cell repertoires in cytomegalovirus infection. For the study at large: Used in the study were CMV epitopes, some recently identified and HLA-C-restricted, others well-studied and HLA-B-restricted. It can be stated that public TCR beta signatures indicated CMV infection as well as a matching HLA type.

Germline V gene sequence: CDR1 SGHRS, CDR2 YFSETQ. V dropped 1 base and J dropped 6 bases, with 17 bases sitting between them. This CDR3 comprises 15 residues. Using its own MiXCR run on the reads, TCRdb lists one record per CDR3 protein. This repertoire shows under 500,000 distinct CDR3 sequences, about 42% found once; its top ten account for about two fifths. Regarding the study as a whole: The ex vivo response was dominated by HLA-C-restricted CMV-specific TCR beta clonotypes.

The chain is built from TRBV5-1 and TRBJ2-7; D is unresolved. This TCR came from a human donor in good health (CMV status not recorded). Some clones in this sample may be carry-over from other donors' samples. Sequencing was performed on cultured PBMCs, taken from culture after CMV antigen stimulation. As DNA, the CDR3 is TGCGCCAGCAGCTTGTCGTGGGTCGGGCCTGGCGAGCAGTACTTC. Protein product: CASSLSWVGPGEQYF.